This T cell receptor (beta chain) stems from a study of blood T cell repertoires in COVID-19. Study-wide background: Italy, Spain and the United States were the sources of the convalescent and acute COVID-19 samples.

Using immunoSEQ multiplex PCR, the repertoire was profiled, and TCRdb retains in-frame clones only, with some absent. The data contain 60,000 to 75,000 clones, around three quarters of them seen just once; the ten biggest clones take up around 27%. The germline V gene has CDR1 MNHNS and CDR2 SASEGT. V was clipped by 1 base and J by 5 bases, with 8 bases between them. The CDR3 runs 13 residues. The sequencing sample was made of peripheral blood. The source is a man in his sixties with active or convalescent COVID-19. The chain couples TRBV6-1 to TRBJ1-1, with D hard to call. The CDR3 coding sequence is TGTGCCAGCAGTGAAGACGGGGAAACTGAAGCTTTCTTT. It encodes CASSEDGETEAFF.